These T cell receptor beta chains were read from a single sample in a study of T cell changes during pregnancy in multiple sclerosis. Only in-frame clones appear in the TCRdb table, and some are missing; sequencing was by immunoSEQ multiplex PCR. The repertoire holds 20,000 or so clones, roughly 90% seen once, with 9.4% in the top ten. The sequencing used CD8+ T cells from peripheral blood mononuclear cells, collected in the third trimester of pregnancy. All receptors come from a female donor in good health, enrolled as a control in a pregnancy study. Both conserved end residues are part of each CDR3. The D gene is left open where the match is weak. Clone size appears in some rows only: once, few, many, or a class for an expanded clone.

>NA|TRBV19|TRBJ2-1|TRBD2
CASGGRPGYNEQFF
TGTGCCAGCGGGGGGAGGCCTGGCTACAATGAGCAGTTCTTC
>NA|TRBV5-6|TRBJ2-7|TRBD1
CASSLWDRALEEQYF
TGTGCCAGCAGCTTGTGGGACAGGGCACTGGAAGAGCAGTACTTC
>NA|TRBV5-1|TRBJ2-2|NA
CASSLVTRNTGELFF
TGCGCCAGCAGCTTGGTCACGCGGAACACCGGGGAGCTGTTTTTT
>medium-sized|TRBV15|TRBJ2-7|TRBD1
CATSRDYGTGSYEQYF
TGTGCCACCAGCAGAGACTACGGGACAGGGAGCTACGAGCAGTACTTC
>NA|TRBV27|TRBJ2-7|NA
CASSLSGGEQYF
TGTGCCAGCAGTTTATCAGGGGGCGAGCAGTACTTC
>NA|TRBV27|TRBJ1-3|NA
CASSLSPGQGNTIYF
TGTGCCAGCAGTTTATCTCCAGGACAGGGAAACACCATATATTTT
>NA|TRBV27|TRBJ2-7|TRBD2
CASSLQWEGEQYF
TGTGCCAGCAGTTTACAATGGGAGGGCGAGCAGTACTTC
>once|TRBV7-9|TRBJ2-1|NA
CASSPYYNEQFF
TGTGCCAGCAGCCCTTATTACAATGAGCAGTTCTTC
>NA|TRBV28|TRBJ1-2|TRBD1
CASGTGELYDGYTF
TGTGCCAGCGGGACAGGGGAGCTCTATGATGGCTACACCTTC
>NA|TRBV27|TRBJ2-7|NA
CASRSGGSYEQYF
TGTGCCAGCAGATCCGGGGGCTCCTACGAGCAGTACTTC
>NA|TRBV4-1|TRBJ2-1|TRBD2
CASSQDSSGITEQFF
TGCGCCAGCAGCCAAGATAGTAGCGGGATTACAGAGCAGTTCTTC
>NA|TRBV11-2|TRBJ2-7|NA
CASSLDPEAEYF
TGTGCCAGCAGCTTAGATCCGGAAGCGGAGTACTTC
>NA|TRBV28|TRBJ2-2|TRBD1
CASSPQQGANTGELFF
TGTGCCAGCAGCCCACAACAGGGGGCGAACACCGGGGAGCTGTTTTTT
>NA|TRBV7-9|TRBJ1-1|TRBD1
CASSLRTGANTEAFF
TGTGCCAGCAGCTTAAGGACAGGGGCGAACACTGAAGCTTTCTTT
>NA|TRBV6-5|TRBJ1-4|TRBD1
CASSLTGGVEKLFF
TGTGCCAGCAGCTTAACAGGGGGCGTGGAAAAACTGTTTTTT
>NA|TRBV5-4|TRBJ2-3|NA
CASSTLGPVAGGSEYF
NA
>NA|TRBV5-1|TRBJ1-1|NA
CASSGEMNTEAFF
TGCGCCAGCAGCGGAGAAATGAACACTGAAGCTTTCTTT
>NA|TRBV29-1|TRBJ2-3|NA
CSVEPQEGGMPDTQYF
TGCAGCGTTGAACCCCAGGAAGGGGGAATGCCAGATACGCAGTATTTT
>NA|TRBV14|TRBJ1-1|NA
CASSPTGEAFF
TGTGCCAGCAGCCCCACAGGGGAAGCTTTCTTT
>NA|TRBV20-1|TRBJ1-1|NA
CSASRNTEAFF
TGCAGTGCTAGTAGGAACACTGAAGCTTTCTTT
>NA|TRBV4-1|TRBJ1-1|TRBD1
CASSQTDRAEAFF
TGCGCCAGCAGCCAGACTGACAGGGCTGAAGCTTTCTTT
>NA|TRBV7-6|TRBJ2-1|TRBD2
CASSLGPGGEQFF
TGTGCCAGCAGCTTAGGTCCGGGAGGTGAGCAGTTCTTC
>NA|TRBV27|TRBJ2-1|TRBD2
CASSLGGLTVYNEQFF
TGTGCCAGCAGTTTAGGGGGACTAACTGTCTACAATGAGCAGTTCTTC
>NA|TRBV27|TRBJ1-5|TRBD1
CASSGTGDQPQHF
TGTGCCAGCAGTGGGACAGGGGATCAGCCCCAGCATTTT
>NA|TRBV28|TRBJ2-7|NA
CASRGSSYEQYF
TGTGCCAGCAGGGGCAGCTCCTACGAGCAGTACTTC
>NA|TRBV10-1|TRBJ2-3|NA
CASSESADTQYF
TGCGCCAGCAGTGAGTCCGCAGATACGCAGTATTTT
>NA|TRBV28|TRBJ1-1|NA
CASNKGLLEAFF
TGTGCCAGCAACAAGGGGCTTCTTGAAGCTTTCTTT
>NA|TRBV5-4|TRBJ2-1|NA
CASSFGTNNEQFF
TGTGCCAGCAGCTTCGGTACTAACAATGAGCAGTTCTTC
>few|TRBV14|TRBJ1-1|NA
CASSSRVTEAFF
TGTGCCAGCAGCAGCAGGGTCACTGAAGCTTTCTTT
>NA|TRBV2|TRBJ1-2|TRBD1
CASSEALQGAYGYTF
TGTGCCAGCAGTGAAGCGCTACAGGGGGCGTATGGCTACACCTTC
>NA|TRBV2|TRBJ2-7|TRBD1
CASSFGTAVEQYF
TGTGCCAGCAGCTTTGGGACAGCGGTCGAGCAGTACTTC
>NA|TRBV7-9|TRBJ2-3|TRBD1
CASSEGQGIADTQYF
TGTGCCAGCAGCGAAGGACAGGGGATTGCAGATACGCAGTATTTT
>once|TRBV15|TRBJ2-6|NA
CATSRDSGVGANVLTF
TGTGCCACCAGCAGAGATTCGGGGGTGGGGGCCAACGTCCTGACTTTC
>NA|TRBV19|TRBJ2-1|NA
CASSILLSSYNEQFF
TGTGCCAGTAGTATTCTACTTAGCTCCTACAATGAGCAGTTCTTC
>NA|TRBV19|TRBJ2-3|NA
CASFNGVNTQYF
TGTGCCAGTTTCAACGGGGTAAATACGCAGTATTTT
>NA|TRBV19|TRBJ1-1|NA
CASLRGMFTEAFF
TGTGCCAGTCTTCGGGGGATGTTCACTGAAGCTTTCTTT
>NA|TRBV4-1|TRBJ2-7|TRBD2
CASSQVAGGYEQYF
TGCGCCAGCAGCCAAGTAGCGGGGGGCTACGAGCAGTACTTC
>NA|TRBV28|TRBJ2-3|NA
CASSLSTYHYDTQYF
TGTGCCAGCAGTTTAAGTACTTACCATTACGATACGCAGTATTTT
>NA|TRBV9|TRBJ2-3|NA
CASSVVGSGDTQYF
TGTGCCAGCAGCGTAGTGGGGAGTGGAGATACGCAGTATTTT
>NA|TRBV28|TRBJ2-2|TRBD1
CASSFPGQGIVGELFF
TGTGCCAGCAGTTTCCCGGGACAGGGGATAGTCGGGGAGCTGTTTTTT
>NA|TRBV6-4|TRBJ1-2|TRBD1
CASSDSTEGAWGYTF
TGTGCCAGCAGTGACTCGACCGAGGGGGCATGGGGCTACACCTTC
>NA|TRBV28|TRBJ2-1|TRBD2
CASSLPRTSGSSYNEQFF
TGTGCCAGCAGTTTACCCCGGACTAGCGGCAGCTCCTACAATGAGCAGTTCTTC
>NA|TRBV7-9|TRBJ2-7|NA
CASSPGSAYEQYF
TGTGCCAGCAGCCCAGGGTCTGCCTACGAGCAGTACTTC
>NA|TRBV18|TRBJ1-2|NA
CASSPPDTGNGYTF
TGTGCCAGCTCACCACCGGATACAGGGAATGGCTACACCTTC
>NA|TRBV7-9|TRBJ2-7|TRBD1
CASSPQGASGEQYF
TGTGCCAGCAGCCCACAGGGGGCATCTGGCGAGCAGTACTTC
>NA|TRBV15|TRBJ1-5|NA
CATSGFTDPNQPQHF
TGTGCCACCAGCGGATTTACAGATCCCAATCAGCCCCAGCATTTT
>NA|TRBV11-2|TRBJ2-7|NA
CASSLSPAPYEQYF
TGTGCCAGCAGCTTAAGCCCCGCACCCTACGAGCAGTACTTC
>NA|TRBV27|TRBJ1-5|NA
CASSLLGSSGQPQHF
TGTGCCAGCAGTTTACTGGGCTCCTCAGGGCAGCCCCAGCATTTT
>NA|TRBV19|TRBJ1-2|NA
CASSAGGYTF
TGTGCCAGTTCGGCGGGAGGCTACACCTTC
>NA|TRBV6-1|TRBJ1-2|TRBD1
CASSLTRGQGYGYTF
TGTGCCAGCAGCCTTACCCGGGGACAGGGGTATGGCTACACCTTC
>medium-sized|TRBV7-6|TRBJ1-1|NA
CASSSQSYRVNTEAFF
TGTGCCAGCAGCTCACAATCCTACAGGGTGAACACTGAAGCTTTCTTT
>NA|TRBV10-3|TRBJ1-1|TRBD1
CAISEGTGVNTEAFF
TGTGCCATCAGTGAAGGGACAGGGGTGAACACTGAAGCTTTCTTT
>NA|TRBV11-2|TRBJ2-3|TRBD2
CASDSGTSGREQYF
TGTGCCAGCGATTCCGGGACTAGCGGGAGAGAGCAGTATTTT